This TCR beta chain was found in a study of blood T cells in healthy people across ages. The authors ran a second PCR of roughly 6 to 12 cycles using a sample-barcoded 5' primer and a J-beta primer mix. TCRdb independently ran MiXCR on the 5' RACE reads; one entry per CDR3 protein. The top ten hold less than 2.5% of the sample, which has about 1.8 million distinct CDR3 sequences, around half seen once. Germline CDR1 SNHLY, CDR2 FYNNEI. The V gene end was trimmed by 5 bases and the J gene end by 11 bases; junction bases not matched to a gene: 9. The CDR3 spans 13 residues. The sequence was collected from a woman in her forties in good health. The specimen was blood. The chain carries TRBV2 and TRBJ2-5; 9 nucleotides align to TRBD1. In nucleotides, the CDR3 is TGTGCCAGCAGTACCGGGACAGGGTTAGGGCAGTACTTC. Translating gives CASSTGTGLGQYF. The whole variable domain, filled in from reference TRBV2 and TRBJ2-5, reads EPEVTQTPSHQVTQMGQEVILRCVPISNHLYFYWYRQILGQKVEFLVSFYNNEISEKSEIFDDQFSVERPDGSNFTLKIRSTKLEDSAMYFCASSTGTGLGQYFGPGTRLLVL.